The present T cell receptor (beta chain) was sequenced within a study of blood T cell repertoires in COVID-19. Study information: Samples taken during acute and convalescent COVID-19 were collected in the United States, Italy and Spain.

The CDR3 runs to 12 residues. Trimming pared 6 bases from V and 3 bases from J, leaving 9 bases between. Original methodology: Estimation of nucleated cell counts was performed using reference gene primer amplification. Sequencing was performed with immunoSEQ multiplex PCR; in TCRdb, only in-frame clones are kept and a portion is missing. The V and J calls and clone size come from that table; D and trimming were worked out from the DNA. The sample has 40,000 to 45,000 clones, under 80% seen once. The rearrangement links TRBV12-3 or TRBV12-4 to TRBJ2-7, with D possibly TRBD1 on 6 matching bases. Sequenced input: peripheral blood. This sequence was found in a man older than 75 with acute or convalescent COVID-19. CDR3 nucleotides: TGTGCCAGCAGCGACAGGATCTACGAGCAGTACTTC. Translated: CASSDRIYEQYF.